Listed here are 31 T cell receptor beta chains from one sample, sequenced in a study of cytomegalovirus exposure and HLA in healthy donors. The PCR used 60 Vbeta and 13 Jbeta primers. This table comes from immunoSEQ multiplex PCR, and its TCRdb copy is limited to in-frame clones, with some not included. The sample includes about 150,000 clones, 77% of them seen just once. Sequenced input: PBMCs. These receptor sequences come from a man aged 30 to 39 in good health and CMV-seronegative.

The V gene is TRBV9, the J gene TRBJ1-1; D is unresolved. The CDR3 length is 14 residues. In germline, CDR1 is SGDLS, CDR2 YYNGEE. The V and J ends lost 0 bases and 1 base respectively, with 7 bases between them. CDR3 sequence reads: CASSVDGENTEAFF. The CDR3, as DNA: TGTGCCAGCAGCGTAGACGGGGAGAACACTGAAGCTTTCTTT.

This rearrangement joins TRBV2 to TRBJ2-7; TRBD1 matches 9 bases. Germline values: CDR1 SNHLY, CDR2 FYNNEI. The CDR3 is 12 amino acids. J was trimmed by 4 bases and V by 10 bases; bases with no gene match: 5. This CDR3 is CATNRGRYEQYF. The CDR3 bases are TGTGCCACCAACAGGGGGCGATACGAGCAGTACTTC.

V is TRBV30 and J is TRBJ2-1; D gene uncertain. Per germline, CDR1 GTSNPN and CDR2 SVGIG (reference sequence). The CDR3 has 13 residues. V was clipped by 1 base and J by 4 bases, with 8 bases between them. This CDR3 reads CAWSASRYNEQFF. CDR3 coding DNA: TGTGCCTGGAGTGCCTCACGGTACAATGAGCAGTTCTTC.

This clone was detected once. This chain connects TRBV15 to TRBJ2-3; TRBD2 agrees at 9 bases. Germline V gives CDR1 LNHNV, CDR2 YYDKDF (reference sequence). This CDR3 comprises 14 residues. Germline trimming cut 3 bases from V and 6 bases from J; bases unmatched to any gene: 4. In nucleotides, the CDR3 is TGTGCCACCAGCAGCCAGCGGGGGGCTGATACGCAGTATTTT. Translated: CATSSQRGADTQYF.

The V call is TRBV6-1, the J call TRBJ1-2; 9 bases line up with TRBD1. The CDR3 totals 13 residues. Trimming took 7 bases from V and 5 from J; bases not matched to a gene: 5. The V gene's germline CDR1 is MNHNS and CDR2 SASEGT. Here the CDR3 reads CASNPGQGYGYTF. The CDR3 nucleotides read TGTGCCAGCAACCCAGGACAGGGGTATGGCTACACCTTC.

This clone showed up just a few times. CDR3 bases: TGTGCCAGCAGGGAGGGAGGGGCGCAGTACTTC. Amino acids: CASREGGAQYF. The rearrangement links TRBV6-6 to TRBJ2-7, with TRBD2 matching over 7 bases. V lost 6 bases to trimming and J lost 9 bases; unmatched junction nucleotides: 5. CDR3 length: 11 amino acids. Germline V gives CDR1 MNHNY, CDR2 SVGAGI (reference sequence).

The gene calls are TRBV9 and TRBJ2-1, with TRBD2 matching over 9 bases. V was clipped by 3 bases and J by 6 bases; unmatched bases: 4. Germline V gene data show CDR1 as SGDLS and CDR2 as YYNGEE. The CDR3 loop spans 14 amino acids. As DNA, the CDR3 is TGTGCCAGCAGCGAGGGCGGGAGGGCCAATGAGCAGTTCTTC. Translation: CASSEGGRANEQFF.

This chain joins TRBV30 and TRBJ1-2; D uncertain. Germline CDR1 reads GTSNPN; CDR2 reads SVGIG (reference sequence). V lost 6 bases and J 3 bases, leaving 20 bases between the germline ends. The CDR3 has 15 residues. Here the CDR3 DNA reads TGTGCCTGCCTTGAACTCCCACCCAAAGACTATGGCTACACCTTC. Amino acids: CACLELPPKDYGYTF. Using reference TRBV30 and TRBJ1-2 for the parts outside the CDR3, the full variable domain is SQTIHQWPATLVQPVGSPLSLECTVEGTSNPNLYWYRQAAGRGLQLLFYSVGIGQISSEVPQNLSASRPQDRQFILSSKKLLLSDSGFYLCACLELPPKDYGYTFGSGTRLTVV.

Comment on this clone: The junction departs from the called germline gene at one end, perhaps through a read error. The V call is TRBV13, the J call TRBJ2-7; 11 bases are shared with TRBD2. Per germline, CDR1 PRHDT and CDR2 FYEKMQ (reference sequence). This CDR3 region has 15 residues. The CDR3 bases are TGTGCCAGCAGCCCCGTAGCGGGAGGGTCCTCCGAGCAGTACTTC. It encodes CASSPVAGGSSEQYF. Together with reference TRBV13 and TRBJ2-7, the CDR3 gives the full variable domain: AAGVIQSPRHLIKEKRETATLKCYPIPRHDTVYWYQQGPGQDPQFLISFYEKMQSDKGSIPDRFSAQQFSDYHSELNMSSLELGDSALYFCASSPVAGGSSEQYFGPGTRLTVT.

The chain joins TRBV7-9 to TRBJ2-1, with D maybe TRBD2 (7 bases). Trimming took off 5 bases at V and 9 bases at J, with 29 bases between the two ends. From germline, CDR1 is SEHNR and CDR2 FQNEAQ (reference sequence). CDR3 length: 18 residues. CDR3: CASSHGGGGQKDGGEQFF. For the CDR3, the DNA is TGTGCCAGCAGCCACGGCGGGGGAGGACAGAAAGATGGGGGTGAGCAGTTCTTC. The full variable domain, with the rest looked up from reference TRBV7-9 and TRBJ2-1, is DTGVSQNPRHKITKRGQNVTFRCDPISEHNRLYWYRQTLGQGPEFLTYFQNEAQLEKSRLLSDRFSAERPKGSFSTLEIQRTEQGDSAMYLCASSHGGGGQKDGGEQFFGPGTRLTVL.

This chain links TRBV4-1 with TRBJ2-7, with TRBD1 as a possible D gene (7 bases). V was cut by 0 bases and J by 2 bases, with 17 bases left in between. Germline V gene data show CDR1 as MGHRA and CDR2 as YSYEKL. There are 17 residues in the CDR3. CDR3 protein: CASSQDTAGQTAYEQYF. The CDR3 nucleotides read TGCGCCAGCAGCCAAGATACCGCGGGACAGACCGCCTACGAGCAGTACTTC.

The table lists this clone with a few counts. The rearrangement joins TRBV12-1 to TRBJ1-1; the listed D gene, TRBD1, was not tested against the DNA. TRBV12-1 is termed a pseudogene. This CDR3 region has 15 residues. The CDR3 region is CASSLGTGGSTEAFF. DNA for the CDR3: TGTGCCAGCAGCTTGGGGACAGGGGGGAGCACTGAAGCTTTCTTT.

This chain connects TRBV28 to TRBJ1-3; 7 bases fit TRBD1. V was pared by 6 bases and J by 1 base, with 6 bases of the junction left unmatched. This CDR3 contains 15 residues. Germline CDR1 is MDHEN and CDR2 is SYDVKM. CDR3 sequence: CASSQTGASGNTIYF. Here the CDR3 DNA reads TGTGCCAGCAGCCAAACAGGGGCGTCTGGAAACACCATATATTTT.

The chain recombines TRBV6-5 with TRBJ1-3; no reliable D call. The germline gives CDR1 MNHEY, CDR2 SVGAGI. Trimming stripped 4 bases from V and 0 bases from J, with 10 bases between. This CDR3 contains 15 residues. CDR3 DNA sequence: TGTGCCAGCAGTTTCCGACACGGCTCTGGAAACACCATATATTTT. This gives the protein CASSFRHGSGNTIYF.

The V gene is TRBV2, the J gene TRBJ1-2, with TRBD1 identical over 7 bases. This CDR3 has 13 residues. Germline trimming cut 10 bases from V and 7 bases from J; bases unmatched to any gene: 12. CDR1 is SNHLY and CDR2 is FYNNEI in the germline V gene. This chain's CDR3 is CANIEETGPGYTF. The CDR3 nucleotides read TGTGCCAATATAGAGGAGACAGGGCCTGGCTACACCTTC.

This clone was seen only a few times. V and J are TRBV7-9 and TRBJ2-3, with TRBD1 as a possible D gene (5 bases). CDR1 and CDR2 (germline): SEHNR, FQNEAQ (reference sequence). The CDR3 covers 15 residues. V was clipped by 3 bases and J by 0 bases, with 10 bases between them. CDR3: CASSFDSPSTDTQYF. The CDR3 DNA reads TGTGCCAGCAGCTTCGACAGTCCTAGCACAGATACGCAGTATTTT.

There are a few counts of this clone. The chain couples TRBV7-9 to TRBJ2-5, with TRBD1 matching over 7 bases. The CDR3 has 16 amino acids. The trim removed 5 bases at V and 0 bases at J, leaving 9 bases unmatched. Germline values: CDR1 SEHNR, CDR2 FQNEAQ (reference sequence). The CDR3 loop reads CASSRPGTAYQETQYF. CDR3 sequence (DNA): TGTGCCAGCAGCCGCCCTGGGACAGCGTACCAAGAGACCCAGTACTTC. Based on the CDR3 plus reference TRBV7-9 and TRBJ2-5, the full variable domain is DTGVSQNPRHKITKRGQNVTFRCDPISEHNRLYWYRQTLGQGPEFLTYFQNEAQLEKSRLLSDRFSAERPKGSFSTLEIQRTEQGDSAMYLCASSRPGTAYQETQYFGPGTRLLVL.

The rearrangement uses TRBV5-1 and TRBJ2-1, with TRBD2 matching 12 bases. CDR3 length: 17 residues. J gave up 5 bases and V 3 bases, and 9 bases lay outside the gene matches. CDR1 and CDR2 (germline): SGHRS, YFSETQ. CDR3 amino acids: CASSSSFTSGGNNEQFF. In DNA form, the CDR3 reads TGCGCCAGCAGCTCCTCCTTCACTAGCGGGGGGAACAATGAGCAGTTCTTC.

This clone is a singleton in its sample. The CDR3 DNA is TGTGCCAGCAGTCCCACCCCGGGAACGTCTCTCTACGAGCAGTACTTC. Protein product: CASSPTPGTSLYEQYF. The genes are TRBV27 and TRBJ2-7, with D possibly TRBD2 on 5 matching bases. This CDR3 contains 16 residues. The ends were cut back, 5 bases at V and 3 bases at J, with 20 bases in the middle. Germline values: CDR1 MNHEY, CDR2 SMNVEV (reference sequence).

The genes are TRBV9 and TRBJ2-7; 9 positions match TRBD1. This CDR3 region has 18 residues. Germline CDR1 SGDLS, CDR2 YYNGEE. Trimming removed 0 bases from V and 3 bases from J; junction bases left unmatched: 13. The chain's CDR3 is CASSVGPRGQGQHYEQYF. In nucleotides, the CDR3 is TGTGCCAGCAGCGTAGGACCAAGGGGACAGGGACAACACTACGAGCAGTACTTC.

The CDR3 loop reads CASSPESSYEQYF. The DNA for the CDR3 is TGCGCCAGCAGCCCCGAGAGCTCCTACGAGCAGTACTTC. This rearrangement joins TRBV5-1 to TRBJ2-7, with D unclear. Germline V CDR1 and CDR2: SGHRS, YFSETQ. The CDR3 covers 13 residues. Trimming pared 4 bases from V and 0 bases from J, leaving 8 bases between.

The gene calls are TRBV25-1 and TRBJ2-7; TRBD2 agrees at 13 bases. Trimming took 6 bases from V and 2 from J; bases not matched to a gene: 1. The CDR3 has 14 residues. The germline CDR1 and CDR2 sequences are MGHDK and SYGVNS. Written as DNA, the CDR3 is TGTGCCAGCAGGGGACTAGCGGGGACCTACGAGCAGTACTTC. This codes for CASRGLAGTYEQYF.

This chain connects TRBV6-5 to TRBJ2-7, with a tentative D call TRBD1 (6 bases). In germline, CDR1 is MNHEY, CDR2 SVGAGI. The V gene lost 5 bases and the J gene lost 2 bases, with 16 bases spanning the gap. This CDR3 spans 15 amino acids. CDR3 protein: CASSSPRGATYEQYF. In nucleotides, the CDR3 is TGTGCCAGCAGTAGCCCCAGGGGAGCGACCTACGAGCAGTACTTC.

This clone was observed a few times. J is TRBJ2-7 and V is TRBV2; 8 nucleotides line up with TRBD1. Trimming cost V 7 bases and J 6 bases; bases outside gene matches: 11. The CDR3 contains 14 residues. CDR1 SNHLY and CDR2 FYNNEI come from the germline V gene. The CDR3: CASIEGWTGFEQYF. As DNA, the CDR3 is TGTGCCAGCATTGAGGGATGGACAGGGTTCGAGCAGTACTTC.

This clone was recorded only once. The chain combines TRBV5-4 with TRBJ1-1, with D perhaps TRBD1 (5 bases). Germline V gene sequence: CDR1 SGHNT, CDR2 YYREEE (reference sequence). Trimming removed 5 bases from V and 10 bases from J, with 15 bases in between. CDR3 length equals 12 residues. The CDR3 region is CASRNDGGLAFF. The CDR3 DNA sequence: TGTGCCAGCAGGAATGATGGGGGGTTAGCTTTCTTT.

The table lists this clone with a few counts. The chain has TRBV5-1 and TRBJ1-1; TRBD1 aligns across 7 bases. The length of the CDR3 is 14 residues. Germline-derived CDR1 and CDR2 are SGHRS and YFSETQ. The junction had 6 bases not matched to a gene; V was cut back by 5 bases and J by 2 bases. CDR3 residues: CASRAGQLNTEAFF. DNA of the CDR3: TGCGCCAGCAGGGCGGGACAGCTAAACACTGAAGCTTTCTTT.

The genes are TRBV11-2 and TRBJ2-7; no firm D call. The CDR3 consists of 15 residues. V lost 3 bases and J lost 7, with 19 bases in between. Looked up from germline, CDR1 is SGHAT and CDR2 is FQNNGV. The CDR3 spells CASSFSRIPPLEQYF. Here the CDR3 DNA reads TGTGCCAGCAGCTTCAGCAGGATACCGCCCCTAGAGCAGTACTTC.

A few counts support this clone. This rearrangement joins TRBV5-1 to TRBJ2-5; perhaps TRBD1 as D (8 bases). The V end lost 4 bases, the J end lost 5 bases, and 12 bases lay between the germline ends. The CDR3 spans 13 residues. CDR1 and CDR2 (germline): SGHRS, YFSETQ. The CDR3 here is CASSIQGGETQYF. As DNA, the CDR3 is TGCGCCAGCAGCATACAGGGGGGGGAGACCCAGTACTTC.

The rearrangement uses TRBV5-4 and TRBJ2-5, with 11 bases aligning to TRBD2. This CDR3 has 15 residues. The V and J ends lost 4 bases and 4 bases, in that order; junction bases with no gene match: 6. Germline V CDR1 and CDR2: SGHNT, YYREEE (reference sequence). The CDR3 loop is CASSGRLAGRETQYF. In nucleotides, the CDR3 is TGTGCCAGCAGCGGGCGACTAGCGGGAAGAGAGACCCAGTACTTC.

The gene calls are TRBV7-2 and TRBJ1-1, with 8 bases identical to TRBD1. V was clipped by 4 bases and J by 5 bases; unmatched bases: 0. This CDR3 is 12 amino acids long. The germline gives CDR1 SGHTA, CDR2 FQGNSA. The CDR3 spells CASSWTGTEAFF. The CDR3 bases are TGTGCCAGCAGCTGGACAGGGACTGAAGCTTTCTTT.

The genes are TRBV28 and TRBJ2-5; no clear D. The CDR3 extends over 14 amino acids. Germline CDR1 MDHEN, CDR2 SYDVKM. Trimming pared 2 bases from V and 2 bases from J, leaving 9 bases between. The CDR3 DNA reads TGTGCCAGCAGTTTAGGTCTCTATCAAGAGACCCAGTACTTC. Its protein product is CASSLGLYQETQYF.